This is a list of T cell receptor beta chains from one sample in a study of beta chain features in type 1 diabetes. The method was immunoSEQ multiplex PCR; TCRdb's version includes in-frame clones alone and lacks a portion of them. The table has fewer than 300,000 clones, under 13% seen once. The sequenced sample was naive CD4+ T cells from blood. The receptors were sampled from a man aged 30-40 years with type 1 diabetes. CDR3s leave out the opening cysteine and the closing phenylalanine or tryptophan. The D gene is left open where the match is weak.

v_gene	j_gene	d_gene	CDR3aa
TRBV7-2	TRBJ1-2	TRBD1	ASSSGTGSHGYT
TRBV7-9	TRBJ2-3	-	ASSLAFGGSTDTQY
TRBV7-9	TRBJ1-1	-	ASSPFTEAF
TRBV6-6	TRBJ2-3	-	ASTLPGPGADTQY
TRBV2	TRBJ1-4	-	ASSYLRTNEKLF
TRBV7-9	TRBJ1-2	-	ASSPRGDTAYGYT
TRBV5-1	TRBJ2-7	-	ASSLAWS
TRBV15	TRBJ2-5	-	ATSRDQAETQY
TRBV4-3	TRBJ2-1	TRBD2	ASSHFLAGGAGEQF
TRBV19	TRBJ1-3	-	ASSIRSNTIY
TRBV6-5	TRBJ2-5	-	ASSYSSSVGRETQY
TRBV5-4	TRBJ2-3	TRBD2	ASSRVLAGGTDTQY
TRBV6-6	TRBJ1-2	-	ASSYEPGRGGYT
TRBV2	TRBJ1-5	TRBD1	ASSETGVGQPQH
TRBV29-1	TRBJ1-2	TRBD1	SVPRGQGFYGYT
TRBV9	TRBJ2-7	TRBD1	ASSEWATGELVEQY
TRBV2	TRBJ1-5	-	ASSVTGENQPQH